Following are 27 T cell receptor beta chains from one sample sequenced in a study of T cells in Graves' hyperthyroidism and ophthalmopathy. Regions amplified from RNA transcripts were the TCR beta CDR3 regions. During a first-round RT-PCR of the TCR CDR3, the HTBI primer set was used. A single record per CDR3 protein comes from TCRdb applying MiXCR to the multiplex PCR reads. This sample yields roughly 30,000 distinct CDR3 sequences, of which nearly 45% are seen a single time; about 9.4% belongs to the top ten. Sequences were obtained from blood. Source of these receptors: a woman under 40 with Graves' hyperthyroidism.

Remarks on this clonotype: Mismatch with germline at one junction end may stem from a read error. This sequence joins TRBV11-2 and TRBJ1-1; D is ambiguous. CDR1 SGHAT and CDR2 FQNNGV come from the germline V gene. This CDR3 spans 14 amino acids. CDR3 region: CASSLFRGGPEALF. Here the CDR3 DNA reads TGTGCCAGCAGCTTATTTCGGGGTGGCCCTGAAGCTCTCTTT.

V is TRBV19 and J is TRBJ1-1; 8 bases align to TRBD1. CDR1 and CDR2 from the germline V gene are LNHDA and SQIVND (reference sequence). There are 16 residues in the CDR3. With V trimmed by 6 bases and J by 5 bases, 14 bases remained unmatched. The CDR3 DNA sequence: TGTGCCAGTAGGATCGGCAACCCAGGGGGCAGGACTGAAGCTTTCTTT. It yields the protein CASRIGNPGGRTEAFF.

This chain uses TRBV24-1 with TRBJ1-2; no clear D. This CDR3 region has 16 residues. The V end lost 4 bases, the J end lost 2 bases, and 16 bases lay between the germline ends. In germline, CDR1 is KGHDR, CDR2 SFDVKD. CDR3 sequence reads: CATSDHPTYPNYGYTF. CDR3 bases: TGTGCCACCAGTGACCACCCGACGTATCCAAACTATGGCTACACCTTC.

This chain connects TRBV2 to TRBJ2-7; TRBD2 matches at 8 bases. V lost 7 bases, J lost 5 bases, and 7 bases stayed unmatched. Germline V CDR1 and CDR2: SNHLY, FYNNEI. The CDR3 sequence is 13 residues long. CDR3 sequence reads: CASIGTRGNEQYF. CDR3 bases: TGTGCCAGCATCGGGACTAGAGGGAACGAGCAGTACTTC.

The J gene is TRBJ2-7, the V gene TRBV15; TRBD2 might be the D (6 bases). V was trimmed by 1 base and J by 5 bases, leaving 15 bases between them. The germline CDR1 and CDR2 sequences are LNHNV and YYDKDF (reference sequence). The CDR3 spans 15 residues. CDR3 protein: CATSRGGGTGHEQYF. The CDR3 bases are TGTGCCACCAGCAGAGGCGGTGGGACTGGTCACGAGCAGTACTTC.

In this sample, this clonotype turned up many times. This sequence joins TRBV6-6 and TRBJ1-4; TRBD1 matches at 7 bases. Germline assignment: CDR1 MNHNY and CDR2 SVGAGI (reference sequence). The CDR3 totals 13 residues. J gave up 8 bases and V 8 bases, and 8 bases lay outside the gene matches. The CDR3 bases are TGTGCCAGCGGAGTGGCAGGGGGGGAAAAACTGTTTTTT. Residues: CASGVAGGEKLFF.

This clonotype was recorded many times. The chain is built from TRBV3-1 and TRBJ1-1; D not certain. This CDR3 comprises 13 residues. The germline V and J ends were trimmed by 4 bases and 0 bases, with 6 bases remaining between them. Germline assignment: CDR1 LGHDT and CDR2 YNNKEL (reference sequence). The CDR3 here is CASSLTLNTEAFF. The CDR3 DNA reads TGTGCCAGCAGCCTGACACTGAACACTGAAGCTTTCTTT.

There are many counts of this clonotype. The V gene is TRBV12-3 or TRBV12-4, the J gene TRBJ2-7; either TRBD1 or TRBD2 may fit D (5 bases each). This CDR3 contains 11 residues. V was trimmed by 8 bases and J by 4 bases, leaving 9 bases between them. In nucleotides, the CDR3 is TGTGCCAGCGGGACGGCTTACGAGCAGTACTTC. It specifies CASGTAYEQYF.

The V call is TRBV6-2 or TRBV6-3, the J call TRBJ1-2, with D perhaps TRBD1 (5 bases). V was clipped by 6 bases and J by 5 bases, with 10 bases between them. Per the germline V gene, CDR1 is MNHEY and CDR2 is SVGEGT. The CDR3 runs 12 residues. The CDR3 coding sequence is TGTGCCAGCAGACCCGGGACGTATGGCTACACCTTC. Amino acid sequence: CASRPGTYGYTF.

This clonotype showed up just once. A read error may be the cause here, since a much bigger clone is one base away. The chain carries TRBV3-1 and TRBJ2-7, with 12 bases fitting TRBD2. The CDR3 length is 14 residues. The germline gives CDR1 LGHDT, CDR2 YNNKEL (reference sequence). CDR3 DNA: TGTGCCGGCAGCGGACTAGCGGGGCCTCACGAGCAGTACTTC. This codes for CAGSGLAGPHEQYF.

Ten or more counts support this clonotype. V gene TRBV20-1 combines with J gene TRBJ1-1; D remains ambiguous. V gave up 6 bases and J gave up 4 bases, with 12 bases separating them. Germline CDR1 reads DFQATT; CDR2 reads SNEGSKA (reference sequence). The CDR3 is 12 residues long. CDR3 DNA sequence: TGCAGTGCCACTCCAGTTGGCACTGAAGCTTTCTTT. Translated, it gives CSATPVGTEAFF.

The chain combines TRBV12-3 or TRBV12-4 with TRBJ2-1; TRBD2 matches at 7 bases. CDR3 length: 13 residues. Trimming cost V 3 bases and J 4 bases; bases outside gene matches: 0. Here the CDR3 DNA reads TGTGCCAGCAGTTTCGGGGGGTACAATGAGCAGTTCTTC. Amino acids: CASSFGGYNEQFF.

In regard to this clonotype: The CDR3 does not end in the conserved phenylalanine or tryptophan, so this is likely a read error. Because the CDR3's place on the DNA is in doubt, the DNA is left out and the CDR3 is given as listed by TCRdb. The CDR3 sequence is CASSLGTFLMENTEAFL. The chain has TRBV11-2 and TRBJ1-1; the table's D call, TRBD1, has no DNA check behind it. The CDR3 extends over 17 residues, inclusive of both ends. In germline, CDR1 is SGHAT, CDR2 FQNNGV.

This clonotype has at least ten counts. Here the CDR3 DNA reads TGCGCCAGCAGCTTGGGGACCAACCAAGAGACCCAGTACTTC. Amino acids: CASSLGTNQETQYF. The chain links TRBV5-1 to TRBJ2-5, with D hard to call. Germline CDR1 SGHRS, CDR2 YFSETQ. The CDR3 runs to 14 residues. With 0 bases removed from V and 0 bases from J, the gap between germline ends came to 6 bases.

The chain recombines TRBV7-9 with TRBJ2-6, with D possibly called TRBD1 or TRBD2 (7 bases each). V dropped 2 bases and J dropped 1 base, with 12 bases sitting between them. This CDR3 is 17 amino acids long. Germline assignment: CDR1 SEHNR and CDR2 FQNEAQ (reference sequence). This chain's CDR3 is CASSLSGGVSGANVLTF. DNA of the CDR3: TGTGCCAGCAGCTTATCAGGGGGGGTTTCTGGGGCCAACGTCCTGACTTTC.

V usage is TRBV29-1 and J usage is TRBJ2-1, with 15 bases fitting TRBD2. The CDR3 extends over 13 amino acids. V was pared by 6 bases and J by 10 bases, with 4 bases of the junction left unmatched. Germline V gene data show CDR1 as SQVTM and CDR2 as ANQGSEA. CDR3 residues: CSVDGTSGREQFF. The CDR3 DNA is TGCAGCGTCGACGGGACTAGCGGGAGGGAGCAGTTCTTC.

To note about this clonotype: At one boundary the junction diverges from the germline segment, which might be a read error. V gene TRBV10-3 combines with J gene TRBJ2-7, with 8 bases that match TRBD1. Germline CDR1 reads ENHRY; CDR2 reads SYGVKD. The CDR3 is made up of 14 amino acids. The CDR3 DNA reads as TGTGCCATCAGTGTTAGGACAGGGTCGTACGCGCAGTACTTC. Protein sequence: CAISVRTGSYAQYF.

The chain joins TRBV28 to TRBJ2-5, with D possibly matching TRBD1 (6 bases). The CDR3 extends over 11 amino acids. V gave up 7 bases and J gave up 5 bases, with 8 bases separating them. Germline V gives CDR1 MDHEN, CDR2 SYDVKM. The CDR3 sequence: CASTQGETQYF. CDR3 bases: TGTGCCAGCACTCAGGGGGAGACCCAGTACTTC. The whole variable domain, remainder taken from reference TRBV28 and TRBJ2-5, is DVKVTQSSRYLVKRTGEKVFLECVQDMDHENMFWYRQDPGLGLRLIYFSYDVKMKEKGDIPEGYSVSREKKERFSLILESASTNQTSMYLCASTQGETQYFGPGTRLLVL.

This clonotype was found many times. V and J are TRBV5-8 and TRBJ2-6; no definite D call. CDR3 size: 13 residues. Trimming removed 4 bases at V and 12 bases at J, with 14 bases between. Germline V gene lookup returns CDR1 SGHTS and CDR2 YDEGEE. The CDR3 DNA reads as TGTGCCAGCAGCCGTCCCCAACAAGTCGTCCTGACTTTC. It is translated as CASSRPQQVVLTF. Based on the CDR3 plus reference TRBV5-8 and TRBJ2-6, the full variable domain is EAGVTQSPTHLIKTRGQQATLRCSPISGHTSVYWYQQALGLGLQFLLWYDEGEERNRGNFPPRFSGRQFPNYSSELNVNALELEDSALYLCASSRPQQVVLTFGAGSRLTVL.

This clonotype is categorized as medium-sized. CDR3 sequence (DNA): TGTGCCAGTACCTCCCCGGGACGGATCAATCAGCCCCAGCATTTT. Its protein is CASTSPGRINQPQHF. The chain carries TRBV19 and TRBJ1-5; maybe TRBD1 (5 bases). The CDR3 sequence is 15 residues long. Germline CDR1 reads LNHDA; CDR2 reads SQIVND (reference sequence). V was pared by 7 bases and J by 3 bases, with 16 bases between.

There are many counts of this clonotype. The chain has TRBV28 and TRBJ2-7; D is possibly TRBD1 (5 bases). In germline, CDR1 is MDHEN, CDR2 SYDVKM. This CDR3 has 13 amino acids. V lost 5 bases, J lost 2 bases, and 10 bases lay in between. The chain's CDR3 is CASSPGHPYEQYF. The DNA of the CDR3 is TGTGCCAGCAGTCCCGGACATCCCTACGAGCAGTACTTC.

The CDR3 here is CSAREIGGSEAFF. The CDR3 nucleotides read TGCAGTGCTAGAGAAATAGGGGGCTCTGAAGCTTTCTTT. V is TRBV20-1 and J is TRBJ1-1; 7 bases fit TRBD1. CDR1 is DFQATT and CDR2 is SNEGSKA in the germline V gene (reference sequence). This CDR3 has 13 amino acids. With 0 bases clipped from V and 6 bases from J, the junction kept 4 bases outside the gene matches.

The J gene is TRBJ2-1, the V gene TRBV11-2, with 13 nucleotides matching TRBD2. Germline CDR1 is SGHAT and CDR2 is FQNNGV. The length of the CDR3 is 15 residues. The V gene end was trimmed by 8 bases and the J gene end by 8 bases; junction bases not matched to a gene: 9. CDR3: CASLGLAGSRDEQFF. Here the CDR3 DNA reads TGTGCCAGCTTGGGACTAGCGGGATCCAGAGATGAGCAGTTCTTC.

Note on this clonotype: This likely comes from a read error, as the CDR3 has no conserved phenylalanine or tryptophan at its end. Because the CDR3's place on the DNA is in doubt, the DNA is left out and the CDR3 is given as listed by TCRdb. The CDR3: CASSDQVPGVL. The chain combines TRBV2 with TRBJ2-1; TRBD1 was called by the table and not checked on the DNA. A total of 11 residues make up the CDR3, ends included. Germline V lookup: CDR1 SNHLY, CDR2 FYNNEI.

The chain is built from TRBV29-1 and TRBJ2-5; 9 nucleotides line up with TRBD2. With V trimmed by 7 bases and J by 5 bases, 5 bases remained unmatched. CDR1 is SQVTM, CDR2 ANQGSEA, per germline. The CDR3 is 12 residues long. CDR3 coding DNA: TGCAGCGGGAGTAGCGGGAGTGAGACCCAGTACTTC. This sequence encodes CSGSSGSETQYF.

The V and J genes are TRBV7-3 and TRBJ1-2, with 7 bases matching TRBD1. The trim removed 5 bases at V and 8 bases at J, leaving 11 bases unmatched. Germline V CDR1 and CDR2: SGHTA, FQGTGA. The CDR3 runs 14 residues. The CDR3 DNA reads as TGTGCCAGCAGCAACGCAGGGGGGTTGAAGGGCTACACCTTC. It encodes CASSNAGGLKGYTF.

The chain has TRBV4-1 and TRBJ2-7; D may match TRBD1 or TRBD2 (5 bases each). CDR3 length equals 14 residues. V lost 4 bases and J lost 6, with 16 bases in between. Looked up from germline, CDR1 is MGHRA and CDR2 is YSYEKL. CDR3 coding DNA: TGCGCCAGCAGCCCAGTCCCGAGGGGTGGCGAGCAGTACTTC. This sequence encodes CASSPVPRGGEQYF.